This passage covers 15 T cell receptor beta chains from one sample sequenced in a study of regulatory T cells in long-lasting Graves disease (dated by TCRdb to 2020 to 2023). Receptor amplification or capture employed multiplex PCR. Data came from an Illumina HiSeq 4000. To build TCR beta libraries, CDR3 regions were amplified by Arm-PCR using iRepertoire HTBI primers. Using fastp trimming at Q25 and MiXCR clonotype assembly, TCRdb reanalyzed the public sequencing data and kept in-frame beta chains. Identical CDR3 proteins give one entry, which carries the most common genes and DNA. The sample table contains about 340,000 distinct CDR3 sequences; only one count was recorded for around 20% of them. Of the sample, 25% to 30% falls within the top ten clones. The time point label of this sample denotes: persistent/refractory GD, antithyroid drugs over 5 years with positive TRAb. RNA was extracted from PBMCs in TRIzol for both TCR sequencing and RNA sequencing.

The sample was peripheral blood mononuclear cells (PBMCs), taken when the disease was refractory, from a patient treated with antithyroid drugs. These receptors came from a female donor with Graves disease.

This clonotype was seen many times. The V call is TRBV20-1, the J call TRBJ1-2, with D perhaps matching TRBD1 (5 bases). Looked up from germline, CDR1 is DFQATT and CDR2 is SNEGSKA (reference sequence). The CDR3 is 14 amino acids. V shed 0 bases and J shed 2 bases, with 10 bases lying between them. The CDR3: CSARDLSGNYGYTF. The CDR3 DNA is TGCAGTGCTAGAGATCTGTCAGGGAACTATGGCTACACCTTC.

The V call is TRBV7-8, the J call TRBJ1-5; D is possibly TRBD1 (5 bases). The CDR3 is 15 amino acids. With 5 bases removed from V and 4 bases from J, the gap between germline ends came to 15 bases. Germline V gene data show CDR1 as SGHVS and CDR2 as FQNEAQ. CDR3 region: CASSIGGTSNQPQHF. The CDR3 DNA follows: TGTGCCAGCAGCATCGGGGGGACCTCAAATCAGCCCCAGCATTTT.

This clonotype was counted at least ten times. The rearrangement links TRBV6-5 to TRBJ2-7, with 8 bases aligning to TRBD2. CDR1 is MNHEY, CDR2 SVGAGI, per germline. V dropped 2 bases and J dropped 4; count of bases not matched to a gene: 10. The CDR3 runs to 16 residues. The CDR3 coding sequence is TGTGCCAGCAGTTACGACCCAGCTGCGGGGGGTTACGAGCAGTACTTC. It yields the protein CASSYDPAAGGYEQYF.

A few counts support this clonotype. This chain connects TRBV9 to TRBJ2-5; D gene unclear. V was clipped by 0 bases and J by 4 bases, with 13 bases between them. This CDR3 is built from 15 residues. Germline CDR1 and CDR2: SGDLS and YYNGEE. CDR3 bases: TGTGCCAGCAGCGTAGGTACTGGGTGGTCAGAGACCCAGTACTTC. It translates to CASSVGTGWSETQYF.

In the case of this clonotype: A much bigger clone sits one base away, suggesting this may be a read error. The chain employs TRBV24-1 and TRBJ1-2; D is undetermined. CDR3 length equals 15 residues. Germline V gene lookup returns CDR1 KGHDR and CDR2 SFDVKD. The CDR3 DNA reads TGTGCCGCCAGTGACCACCGGGATCTTGGGTATGGCTACACCTTC. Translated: CAASDHRDLGYGYTF.

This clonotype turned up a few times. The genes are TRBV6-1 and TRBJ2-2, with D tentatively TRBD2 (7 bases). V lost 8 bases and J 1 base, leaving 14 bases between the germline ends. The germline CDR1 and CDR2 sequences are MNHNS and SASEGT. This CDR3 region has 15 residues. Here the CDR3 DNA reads TGTGCCAGCGGTAGGGGGAGGGGGAACACCGGGGAGCTGTTTTTT. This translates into CASGRGRGNTGELFF.

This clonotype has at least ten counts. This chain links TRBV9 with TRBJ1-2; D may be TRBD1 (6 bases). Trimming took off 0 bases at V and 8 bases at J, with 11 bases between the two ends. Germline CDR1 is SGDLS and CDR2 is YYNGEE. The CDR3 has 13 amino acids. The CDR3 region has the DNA TGTGCCAGCAGCGTAGTGCCGGGACAAGGCTACACCTTC. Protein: CASSVVPGQGYTF.

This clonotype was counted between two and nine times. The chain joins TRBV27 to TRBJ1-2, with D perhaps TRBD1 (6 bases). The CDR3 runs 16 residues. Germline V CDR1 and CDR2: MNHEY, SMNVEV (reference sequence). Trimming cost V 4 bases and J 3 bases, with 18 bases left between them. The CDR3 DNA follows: TGTGCCAGCAGTTCAATGAGGGGGGGTGGGGACTATGGCTACACCTTC. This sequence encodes CASSSMRGGGDYGYTF.

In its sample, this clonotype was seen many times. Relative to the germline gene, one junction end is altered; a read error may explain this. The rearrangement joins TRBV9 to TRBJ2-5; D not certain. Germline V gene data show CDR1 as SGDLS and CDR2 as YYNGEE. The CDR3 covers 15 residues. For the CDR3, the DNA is TGTGCCAGCAGCGTAGACAGTTCACCAAGAGAGTCCCAGTACTTC. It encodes CASSVDSSPRESQYF.

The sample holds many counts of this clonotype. CDR3 in amino acids: CSARATGQETQYF. CDR3 sequence (DNA): TGCAGTGCTAGAGCGACCGGACAAGAGACCCAGTACTTC. The chain carries TRBV20-1 and TRBJ2-5, with D hard to call. There are 13 residues in the CDR3. Trimming cost V 1 base and J 2 bases, with 8 bases left between them. CDR1 and CDR2 (germline): DFQATT, SNEGSKA (reference sequence).

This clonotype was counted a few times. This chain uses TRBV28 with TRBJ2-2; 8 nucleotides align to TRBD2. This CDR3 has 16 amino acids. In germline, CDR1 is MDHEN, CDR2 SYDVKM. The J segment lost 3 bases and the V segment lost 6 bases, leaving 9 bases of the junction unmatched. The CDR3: CASSLGLAGHTGELFF. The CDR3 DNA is TGTGCCAGCAGCCTCGGGCTAGCGGGTCACACCGGGGAGCTGTTTTTT.

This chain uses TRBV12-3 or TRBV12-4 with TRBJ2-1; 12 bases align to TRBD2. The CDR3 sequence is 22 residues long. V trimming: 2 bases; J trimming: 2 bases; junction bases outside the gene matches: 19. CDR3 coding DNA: TGTGCCAGCAGTTTACGGGGTCATAGACTAGCGGGAGAAAGCCCGACCTACAATGAGCAGTTCTTC. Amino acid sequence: CASSLRGHRLAGESPTYNEQFF.

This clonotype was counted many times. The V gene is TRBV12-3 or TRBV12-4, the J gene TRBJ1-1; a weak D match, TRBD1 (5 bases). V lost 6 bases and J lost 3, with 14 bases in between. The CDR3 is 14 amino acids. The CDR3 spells CASSWGRRDTEAFF. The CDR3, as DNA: TGTGCCAGCAGCTGGGGACGTCGGGACACTGAAGCTTTCTTT.

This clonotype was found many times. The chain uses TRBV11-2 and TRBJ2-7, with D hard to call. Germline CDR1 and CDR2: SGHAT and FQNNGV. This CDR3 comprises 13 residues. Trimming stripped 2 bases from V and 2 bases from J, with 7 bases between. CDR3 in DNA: TGTGCCAGCAGCTTAAATATCCCCTACGAGCAGTACTTC. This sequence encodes CASSLNIPYEQYF.

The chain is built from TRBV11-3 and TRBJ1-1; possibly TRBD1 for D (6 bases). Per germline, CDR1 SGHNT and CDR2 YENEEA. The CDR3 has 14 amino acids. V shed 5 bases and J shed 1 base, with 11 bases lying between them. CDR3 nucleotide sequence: TGTGCCAGCAGCGCGGGGGGGGCGAACACTGAAGCTTTCTTT. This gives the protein CASSAGGANTEAFF.